These 29 T cell receptor beta chains originate from one sample sequenced in a study of CD8 T cells in ankylosing spondylitis. TCRdb reprocessed the 5' RACE reads with MiXCR, giving one entry per CDR3 protein. The sample lists about 42,000 distinct CDR3 sequences; more than 3% were seen once. The sample taken for sequencing was blood, either unsorted or a sorted T cell fraction (not recorded which). All receptors derive from a female donor with ankylosing spondylitis or in good health (not recorded which).

This clonotype was observed many times. This chain links TRBV9 with TRBJ2-3; possibly TRBD2 for D (6 bases). From germline, CDR1 is SGDLS and CDR2 YYNGEE. V was shortened by 0 bases and J by 5 bases, with 16 bases between the two germline ends. This CDR3 is built from 16 residues. CDR3 sequence reads: CASSVGASVAVDTQYF. The CDR3 nucleotides read TGTGCCAGCAGCGTAGGGGCTAGTGTAGCGGTAGATACGCAGTATTTT.

This clonotype was counted at least ten times. The chain uses TRBV9 and TRBJ2-7; D is possibly TRBD1 (6 bases). This CDR3 is built from 14 residues. Germline V gene data show CDR1 as SGDLS and CDR2 as YYNGEE. Trimming shortened V by 4 bases and J by 2 bases, and 13 bases separated the two germline ends. The CDR3 bases are TGTGCCAGCAGCCCGACCGGGACACCCTACGAGCAGTACTTC. This codes for CASSPTGTPYEQYF. Full variable domain (missing parts from reference TRBV9 and TRBJ2-7): DSGVTQTPKHLITATGQRVTLRCSPRSGDLSVYWYQQSLDQGLQFLIQYYNGEERAKGNILERFSAQQFPDLHSELNLSSLELGDSALYFCASSPTGTPYEQYFGPGTRLTVT.

In its sample, this clonotype was seen many times. The V and J genes are TRBV9 and TRBJ2-3, with D possibly being TRBD1 or TRBD2 (5 bases each). V was trimmed by 5 bases and J by 5 bases, leaving 12 bases between them. The CDR3 runs to 13 residues. Germline-derived CDR1 and CDR2 are SGDLS and YYNGEE. CDR3 nucleotides: TGTGCCAGCAGTGACCGGGACCTAGATACGCAGTATTTT. As protein: CASSDRDLDTQYF.

This clonotype was picked up many times. The chain combines TRBV9 with TRBJ1-5, with unresolved D. V lost 0 bases and J lost 5, with 6 bases in between. The germline CDR1 and CDR2 sequences are SGDLS and YYNGEE. This CDR3 is built from 13 residues. CDR3 nucleotides: TGTGCCAGCAGCGTAGATGTATATCAGCCCCAGCATTTT. Residues: CASSVDVYQPQHF.

This clonotype came up many times. The rearrangement joins TRBV9 to TRBJ2-3, with 10 bases fitting TRBD2. Germline CDR1 and CDR2: SGDLS and YYNGEE. CDR3 length equals 19 residues. Unmatched junction bases numbered 13, after V lost 3 bases and J lost 0 bases. CDR3 region: CASSEVLAGASSSTDTQYF. CDR3 DNA sequence: TGTGCCAGCAGCGAAGTCCTAGCGGGGGCGTCCTCTAGCACAGATACGCAGTATTTT.

This clonotype was recorded at least ten times. This sequence joins TRBV9 and TRBJ2-1, with a possible D match to TRBD1 (5 bases). The CDR3 has 13 residues. V shed 0 bases and J shed 7 bases, with 8 bases lying between them. In germline, CDR1 is SGDLS, CDR2 YYNGEE. The CDR3 DNA reads TGTGCCAGCAGCGTAGGACAGCAGAATGAGCAGTTCTTC. It is translated as CASSVGQQNEQFF.

This clonotype was counted many times. V usage is TRBV9 and J usage is TRBJ1-1, with D hard to call. Germline CDR1 and CDR2: SGDLS and YYNGEE. The CDR3 sequence is 12 residues long. V lost 7 bases and J lost 5, with 12 bases in between. DNA for the CDR3: TGTGCCAGCCAAGGATCAGGAACTGAAGCTTTCTTT. Translating gives CASQGSGTEAFF.

This clonotype occurred a few times. This chain connects TRBV21-1 to TRBJ2-1; the table's TRBD1 call for D was not verified on the DNA. TRBV21-1 is tagged as a pseudogene. The CDR3 has 18 residues. CDR3 residues: CASSKGQQGLSSYNEQFF. CDR3 bases: TGTGCCAGCAGCAAAGGTCAACAGGGGCTGAGCTCCTACAATGAGCAGTTCTTC.

This clonotype qualifies as medium-sized. The V call is TRBV9, the J call TRBJ1-2; D is possibly TRBD1 (6 bases). Germline CDR1 is SGDLS and CDR2 is YYNGEE. V was trimmed by 0 bases and J by 7 bases, leaving 10 bases between them. The CDR3 contains 13 residues. The CDR3 DNA follows: TGTGCCAGCAGCGTAGCGCAGGGGCCTGGCTACACCTTC. This codes for CASSVAQGPGYTF. Full variable domain (rest looked up from reference TRBV9 and TRBJ1-2): DSGVTQTPKHLITATGQRVTLRCSPRSGDLSVYWYQQSLDQGLQFLIQYYNGEERAKGNILERFSAQQFPDLHSELNLSSLELGDSALYFCASSVAQGPGYTFGSGTRLTVV.

This clonotype came up many times. The V gene is TRBV9, the J gene TRBJ2-1, with 7 bases aligning to TRBD2. Germline assignment: CDR1 SGDLS and CDR2 YYNGEE. With V trimmed by 0 bases and J by 7 bases, 10 bases remained unmatched. The CDR3 contains 16 residues. CDR3 region: CASSVEGGVQWNEQFF. CDR3 in DNA: TGTGCCAGCAGCGTAGAGGGAGGGGTGCAGTGGAATGAGCAGTTCTTC.

This clonotype was detected ten times or more. The chain employs TRBV9 and TRBJ2-7; TRBD1 or TRBD2 may be the D gene (5 bases each). CDR3 size: 14 residues. Germline assignment: CDR1 SGDLS and CDR2 YYNGEE. Deletions cut 4 bases from V and 6 bases from J, with 17 bases between. The CDR3 region has the DNA TGTGCCAGCAGCTCCGGGACCGCAGGAGCCGAGCAGTACTTC. It yields the protein CASSSGTAGAEQYF.

This clonotype was counted ten times or more. The chain recombines TRBV9 with TRBJ2-3, with 8 positions matching TRBD2. This CDR3 contains 15 residues. Germline CDR1 is SGDLS and CDR2 is YYNGEE. The junction had 4 bases not matched to a gene; V was cut back by 0 bases and J by 4 bases. CDR3 bases: TGTGCCAGCAGCGTAGAAAGCGGGGGCGCAGATACGCAGTATTTT. It yields the protein CASSVESGGADTQYF.

This clonotype has a handful of counts. This chain's CDR3 is CASSVAEENTEAFF. CDR3 in DNA: TGTGCCAGCAGCGTAGCTGAGGAGAACACTGAAGCTTTCTTT. The rearrangement uses TRBV9 and TRBJ1-1, with D unresolved. Germline values: CDR1 SGDLS, CDR2 YYNGEE. V lost 0 bases, J lost 1 base, and 7 bases lay in between. This CDR3 contains 14 residues. Combining the CDR3 with reference TRBV9 and TRBJ1-1 gives the whole variable domain DSGVTQTPKHLITATGQRVTLRCSPRSGDLSVYWYQQSLDQGLQFLIQYYNGEERAKGNILERFSAQQFPDLHSELNLSSLELGDSALYFCASSVAEENTEAFFGQGTRLTVV.

This clonotype came up many times. The chain carries TRBV9 and TRBJ2-4; D may be TRBD1 (5 bases). The CDR3 sequence is 17 residues long. The ends were cut back, 3 bases at V and 0 bases at J, with 16 bases in the middle. Germline V CDR1 and CDR2: SGDLS, YYNGEE. The CDR3: CASSATDSLLAKNIQYF. The CDR3 region has the DNA TGTGCCAGCAGCGCTACAGACAGTTTACTAGCCAAAAACATTCAGTACTTC. The full variable domain, completed using reference TRBV9 and TRBJ2-4, is DSGVTQTPKHLITATGQRVTLRCSPRSGDLSVYWYQQSLDQGLQFLIQYYNGEERAKGNILERFSAQQFPDLHSELNLSSLELGDSALYFCASSATDSLLAKNIQYFGAGTRLSVL.

This clonotype was seen ten or more times. The chain couples TRBV9 to TRBJ1-2; no reliable D call. The V gene's germline CDR1 is SGDLS and CDR2 YYNGEE. The CDR3 has 15 amino acids. The germline V and J ends were trimmed by 0 bases and 4 bases, with 13 bases remaining between them. This CDR3 is CASSVAVGMAYGYTF. The CDR3, as DNA: TGTGCCAGCAGCGTAGCCGTTGGGATGGCCTATGGCTACACCTTC.

The table lists this clonotype with many counts. The chain is built from TRBV9 and TRBJ1-1, with 8 bases that match TRBD1. This CDR3 has 15 amino acids. V lost 0 bases, J lost 7 bases, and 8 bases stayed unmatched. The germline V gene has CDR1 SGDLS and CDR2 YYNGEE. The DNA of the CDR3 is TGTGCCAGCAGCGTAGGGTTCGGACAGGGAGGTGAAGCTTTCTTT. Its protein product is CASSVGFGQGGEAFF.

The sample holds many counts of this clonotype. The rearrangement links TRBV9 to TRBJ2-7, with D tentatively TRBD1 or TRBD2 (5 bases each). Germline values: CDR1 SGDLS, CDR2 YYNGEE. The length of the CDR3 is 14 residues. The V end was cut by 0 bases, the J end by 3 bases, with 10 bases between. The CDR3 DNA reads TGTGCCAGCAGCGTAGACTGGGACGGCTACGAGCAGTACTTC. It translates to CASSVDWDGYEQYF. Full variable domain (rest looked up from reference TRBV9 and TRBJ2-7): DSGVTQTPKHLITATGQRVTLRCSPRSGDLSVYWYQQSLDQGLQFLIQYYNGEERAKGNILERFSAQQFPDLHSELNLSSLELGDSALYFCASSVDWDGYEQYFGPGTRLTVT.

This clonotype was seen ten or more times. The J gene is TRBJ1-1, the V gene TRBV9, with D perhaps TRBD1 (6 bases). Trimming removed 0 bases at V and 6 bases at J, with 15 bases between. The germline V gene has CDR1 SGDLS and CDR2 YYNGEE. The CDR3 runs to 15 residues. CDR3 region: CASSVVVGARAEAFF. CDR3 sequence (DNA): TGTGCCAGCAGCGTAGTAGTGGGGGCAAGGGCTGAAGCTTTCTTT. The variable domain in full, completed from reference TRBV9 and TRBJ1-1, reads DSGVTQTPKHLITATGQRVTLRCSPRSGDLSVYWYQQSLDQGLQFLIQYYNGEERAKGNILERFSAQQFPDLHSELNLSSLELGDSALYFCASSVVVGARAEAFFGQGTRLTVV.

This clonotype was seen at least ten times. The genes are TRBV9 and TRBJ2-1; 9 bases match TRBD1. Germline V CDR1 and CDR2: SGDLS, YYNGEE. The trim removed 0 bases at V and 4 bases at J, leaving 5 bases unmatched. The CDR3 is made up of 16 amino acids. This CDR3 reads CASSVVGTGRYNEQFF. The CDR3 region has the DNA TGTGCCAGCAGCGTAGTCGGGACAGGGAGATACAATGAGCAGTTCTTC.

In its sample, this clonotype was seen many times. The CDR3 is CASSAQVGRADTQYF. CDR3 in DNA: TGTGCCAGCAGCGCCCAGGTGGGGCGAGCAGATACGCAGTATTTT. The rearrangement joins TRBV9 to TRBJ2-3; possibly TRBD1 for D (5 bases). The CDR3 has 15 amino acids. Trimming pared 3 bases from V and 4 bases from J, leaving 15 bases between. In germline, CDR1 is SGDLS, CDR2 YYNGEE.

This clonotype was detected many times. Being one base from a much bigger clone, this may be a read error. The chain carries TRBV9 and TRBJ2-5; D is possibly TRBD2 (6 bases). The germline V gene has CDR1 SGDLS and CDR2 YYNGEE. The CDR3 covers 14 residues. The ends were cut back, 0 bases at V and 2 bases at J, with 8 bases in the middle. DNA for the CDR3: TGTGCCAGCAGCGTAGGGGGGACTCAAGAGACCCAGTACTTC. Translated: CASSVGGTQETQYF.

This clonotype was seen ten or more times. J is TRBJ2-5 and V is TRBV21-1; no check of the table's D call, TRBD1, against the DNA was made. TRBV21-1 has pseudogene status. The CDR3 runs to 14 residues. CDR3 region: CASSKGTGKETQYF. The DNA for the CDR3 is TGTGCCAGCAGCAAAGGTACAGGGAAAGAGACCCAGTACTTC.

This clonotype was detected many times. This chain uses TRBV9 with TRBJ1-2; D uncertain. From germline, CDR1 is SGDLS and CDR2 YYNGEE. Trimming took off 0 bases at V and 8 bases at J, with 14 bases between the two ends. This CDR3 spans 14 amino acids. CDR3 bases: TGTGCCAGCAGCGTAGAGCCGGGTGGGGAAGGCTACACCTTC. Encoded protein: CASSVEPGGEGYTF.

This clonotype was seen many times. This chain uses TRBV9 with TRBJ2-2; 8 bases map to TRBD2. CDR1 and CDR2 from the germline V gene are SGDLS and YYNGEE. The CDR3 sequence is 16 residues long. Losses at the gene ends were 0 bases for V and 7 bases for J; bases not matched to a gene: 8. CDR3 amino acids: CASSVGIAGNGGELFF. CDR3 in DNA: TGTGCCAGCAGCGTAGGCATAGCGGGGAATGGCGGGGAGCTGTTTTTT.

This clonotype was recorded at least ten times. The chain joins TRBV9 to TRBJ2-1; 9 bases match TRBD2. The CDR3 length is 14 residues. CDR1 is SGDLS, CDR2 YYNGEE, per germline. The V gene end was trimmed by 0 bases and the J gene end by 12 bases; junction bases not matched to a gene: 7. CDR3 coding DNA: TGTGCCAGCAGCGTAGCTACAGGACTAGCGCGGCAGTTCTTC. Amino acids: CASSVATGLARQFF. Full variable domain (remainder filled in from reference TRBV9 and TRBJ2-1): DSGVTQTPKHLITATGQRVTLRCSPRSGDLSVYWYQQSLDQGLQFLIQYYNGEERAKGNILERFSAQQFPDLHSELNLSSLELGDSALYFCASSVATGLARQFFGPGTRLTVL.

This clonotype is labeled as medium-sized. The rearrangement uses TRBV9 and TRBJ2-1; 11 positions match TRBD2. Trimming cost V 3 bases and J 3 bases; bases outside gene matches: 8. This CDR3 comprises 17 residues. Germline lookup yields CDR1 SGDLS and CDR2 YYNGEE. The CDR3 protein is CASSESPTSGGYNEQFF. The DNA of the CDR3 is TGTGCCAGCAGCGAGAGCCCAACTAGCGGGGGCTACAATGAGCAGTTCTTC.

This clonotype was seen many times. The chain has TRBV9 and TRBJ2-1; D might be TRBD1 (6 bases). V shed 0 bases and J shed 4 bases, with 11 bases lying between them. Germline CDR1 is SGDLS and CDR2 is YYNGEE. The CDR3 spans 15 residues. CDR3 region: CASSVDGQTYNEQFF. DNA of the CDR3: TGTGCCAGCAGCGTAGACGGACAGACTTACAATGAGCAGTTCTTC.

This clonotype was seen at least ten times. The chain employs TRBV9 and TRBJ2-1, with 9 positions matching TRBD1. Germline CDR1 SGDLS, CDR2 YYNGEE. V lost 2 bases, J lost 6 bases, and 3 bases stayed unmatched. This CDR3 has 14 amino acids. The CDR3 coding sequence is TGTGCCAGCAGCGTTGGGACAGGGAGCAATGAGCAGTTCTTC. This encodes CASSVGTGSNEQFF.

This clonotype was observed at least ten times. The chain is built from TRBV9 and TRBJ2-3, with a tentative D call TRBD2 (5 bases). Looked up from germline, CDR1 is SGDLS and CDR2 is YYNGEE. Trimming shortened V by 6 bases and J by 7 bases, and 12 bases separated the two germline ends. This CDR3 is 12 amino acids long. The CDR3 loop is CASNSGGNTQYF. The CDR3 DNA reads as TGTGCCAGCAACAGCGGAGGTAATACGCAGTATTTT. The full variable domain, completed using reference TRBV9 and TRBJ2-3, is DSGVTQTPKHLITATGQRVTLRCSPRSGDLSVYWYQQSLDQGLQFLIQYYNGEERAKGNILERFSAQQFPDLHSELNLSSLELGDSALYFCASNSGGNTQYFGPGTRLTVL.